This T cell receptor beta chain was profiled in a study of blood T cell repertoires in COVID-19 (TCRdb year 2020). Regarding the study in general: Collaborator samples came from the United States, Italy and Spain and covered acute and convalescent phases of COVID-19. The material from the prospective study consisted of cDNA or gDNA derived from T cells, B-cell-depleted T cells, or PBMCs. Samples came from the ongoing ImmuneRACE study (first 160 participants) plus 1,254 subjects from 6 global collaborators. Where available, HLA class I and class II types were obtained from metadata supplied by the sample provider rather than from assay-based typing. The repertoires were released in a freely available public database intended as a resource for research on the immune response to SARS-CoV-2. The dataset comprised deeply sampled blood TCRbeta repertoires from subjects exposed to, actively infected with, or recovered from COVID-19. Nearly every sample came with metadata listing a de-identified subject ID, COVID-19 status, age in years and sex. What the research found in general, with its limitations: How much clinical and demographic metadata was included differed by source and by participant, and the metadata was provided uncurated.

The immunoSEQ Assay, a bias-controlled multiplex PCR, was used to amplify TCRbeta CDR3 regions from genomic DNA. On the authors' methods: The number of nucleated cells in each sample was estimated from the amplification of reference gene primers within the assay. Sequence reads were collapsed and filtered to measure the absolute abundance of every unique TCRbeta CDR3 rearrangement. For each sample, productive Simpson clonality was calculated as the square root of Simpson's diversity index across productive rearrangements. In its TCRdb copy, this immuneACCESS table keeps in-frame sequences only and misses some clones. Where compared with another copy, unresolved V genes explain less than half of these, and the others have no known cause. The DNA gave D and trimming, while V, J and clone size come from that table. For this sample the table gives 200,000 or so clones, of which 80% to 90% were detected only once. The ten largest clones add up to about 2% of the sample.

CDR1 and CDR2 (SGHKS, YYEKEE) derive from the germline V gene (reference sequence). The V end gives up 4 bases and the J end 10 bases, leaving 8 bases in the junction not matched to a gene. The CDR3 has 14 amino acids, counting the end cysteine and phenylalanine. This entry keeps only the CDR3 DNA: 42 bases, framed from base 1. About this clone itself: No cognate antigen has been identified for it. Per-base quality was not reported, and no clone a single base away is much larger than it.

Collaborating institutions collected whole blood in K2EDTA tubes following their own protocols. For TCRbeta analysis, collaborators shipped samples as frozen whole blood, isolated PBMCs, or DNA extracted from either of those sample types. The sample was peripheral blood. The chain couples TRBV5-5 to TRBJ2-1, with 10 bases aligning to TRBD2. The receptor comes from a man in his sixties or seventies with active or convalescent COVID-19. CDR3 protein: CASSISGGQTEQFF. The nucleotides are TGTGCCAGCAGCATTAGCGGGGGGCAGACCGAGCAGTTCTTC.